This T cell receptor (beta chain) is drawn from a study of cytomegalovirus exposure and HLA in healthy donors. The CDR3 is 13 amino acids. Trimming left V 6 bases short and J 8 bases short, with 13 bases between. Germline CDR1 is MNHEY and CDR2 is SVGAGI. 60 Vbeta and 13 Jbeta primers were used in PCR. Per the original methods: Later, an analysis found 75 million to 100 million unique TCR beta chains, and 8.5 million to 12 million of these were shared. Data came from immunoSEQ multiplex PCR; TCRdb stores just in-frame clones and leaves some out. That table supplies the V and J calls and clone size; D and trimming were determined from the DNA. This repertoire shows under 200,000 clones, 80% to 85% found once; its top ten account for 1.9%. Points on this clone: Its antigen is unknown.

Overall study results and limits: Follow-up analysis seemed to connect common viral pathogens with several of the most significant clusters identified. The HLA-A and HLA-B alleles of most subjects were reportedly predicted accurately from TCR beta sequences. TRBV6-2, TRBV6-3 and other indistinguishable V segments were excluded.

Sequences were obtained from PBMCs. The chain employs TRBV6-5 and TRBJ2-2, with D possibly TRBD1 on 5 matching bases. The receptor was isolated from a human donor in good health. Written as DNA, the CDR3 is TGTGCCAGCAGCCTAGTGGGGCAGGGGGAGCTGTTTTTT. Translated, it gives CASSLVGQGELFF.